These 7 T cell receptor beta chains originate from one sample sequenced in a study of T cells expressing NK-cell markers. With the 5' RACE reads reprocessed, TCRdb shows one record per CDR3 protein and no DNA. This table holds fewer than 400,000 distinct CDR3 sequences. The specimen was blood T cells: a sorted CD56 or NKG2C T cell subset, CD4+ or CD8+ T cells, or bulk PBMC T cells (not recorded which). The receptors here all came from a woman in her 50s in good health.

This rearrangement joins TRBV12-3 or TRBV12-4 to TRBJ1-1. The CDR3 has 13 residues. The CDR3: CASSLAAGYEAFF.

The rearrangement uses TRBV5-6 and TRBJ2-3; TCRdb calls TRBD1, which cannot be checked without DNA. CDR3 length equals 19 residues. CDR1 is SGHDT and CDR2 is YYEEEE in the germline V gene. CDR3 sequence: CASSSSSPFMDRGADTQYF.

The V gene is TRBV5-1, the J gene TRBJ2-5; TCRdb returns TRBD2, unconfirmable since there is no DNA. CDR1 is SGHRS and CDR2 is YFSETQ in the germline V gene. This CDR3 region has 16 residues. The CDR3 loop is CASSNSGNVYQETQYF. The full variable domain, its missing parts supplied by reference TRBV5-1 and TRBJ2-5, is KAGVTQTPRYLIKTRGQQVTLSCSPISGHRSVSWYQQTPGQGLQFLFEYFSETQRNKGNFPGRFSGRQFSNSRSEMNVSTLELGDSALYLCASSNSGNVYQETQYFGPGTRLLVL.

The genes are TRBV9 and TRBJ1-6; TCRdb indicates TRBD1, and absent DNA this call remains unverified. CDR1 and CDR2 (germline): SGDLS, YYNGEE. The length of the CDR3 is 15 residues. The CDR3 spells CASSVRGQGNSPLHF.

J is TRBJ2-1 and V is TRBV5-1; TCRdb's D gene call, TRBD2, goes unchecked for lack of DNA. Germline V gene lookup returns CDR1 SGHRS and CDR2 YFSETQ. The CDR3 length is 15 residues. CDR3 loop: CASSLAFGSNNEQFF.

The rearrangement links TRBV4-1 to TRBJ2-1. Germline CDR1 reads MGHRA; CDR2 reads YSYEKL. The CDR3 covers 16 residues. The chain's CDR3 is CASSPVDRVPYNEQFF.

The chain joins TRBV12-3 or TRBV12-4 to TRBJ2-7; with no DNA, the TCRdb D assignment of TRBD1 cannot be verified. The CDR3 extends over 14 amino acids. CDR3 region: CASSLRGTKNEQYF.